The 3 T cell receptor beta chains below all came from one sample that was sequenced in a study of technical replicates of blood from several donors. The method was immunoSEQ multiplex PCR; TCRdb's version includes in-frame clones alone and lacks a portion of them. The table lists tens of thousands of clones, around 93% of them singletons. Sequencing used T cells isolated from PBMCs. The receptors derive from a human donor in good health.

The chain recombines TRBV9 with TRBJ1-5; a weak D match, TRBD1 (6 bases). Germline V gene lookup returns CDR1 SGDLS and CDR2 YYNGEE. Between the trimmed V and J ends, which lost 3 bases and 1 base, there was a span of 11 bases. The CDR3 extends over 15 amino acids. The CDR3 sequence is CASSETGLSNQPQHF. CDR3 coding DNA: TGTGCCAGCAGCGAAACAGGGCTCAGCAATCAGCCCCAGCATTTT. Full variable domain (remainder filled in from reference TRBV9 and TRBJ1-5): DSGVTQTPKHLITATGQRVTLRCSPRSGDLSVYWYQQSLDQGLQFLIQYYNGEERAKGNILERFSAQQFPDLHSELNLSSLELGDSALYFCASSETGLSNQPQHFGDGTRLSIL.

CDR3 protein: CASSDGTSSYEQYF. Written as DNA, the CDR3 is TGTGCCAGCAGTGACGGGACTAGCTCCTACGAGCAGTACTTC. The chain links TRBV6-1 to TRBJ2-7; 8 bases are shared with TRBD2. Per germline, CDR1 MNHNS and CDR2 SASEGT. The J segment lost 0 bases and the V segment lost 3 bases, leaving 1 base of the junction unmatched. The CDR3 spans 14 residues.

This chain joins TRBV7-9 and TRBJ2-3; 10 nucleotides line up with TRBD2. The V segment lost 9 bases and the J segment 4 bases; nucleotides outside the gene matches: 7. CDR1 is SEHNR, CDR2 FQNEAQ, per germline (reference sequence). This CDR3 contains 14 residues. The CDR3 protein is CASLTSGWADTQYF. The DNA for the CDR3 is TGTGCCAGTTTGACTAGCGGGTGGGCAGATACGCAGTATTTT.